The 14 T cell receptor beta chains presented below share a single source sample, sequenced in a study of shared clonotypes between healthy human individuals (TCRdb year 2020). The library relied on the immunoSEQ multiplex PCR assay. The source is immuneACCESS, and TCRdb retained only in-frame sequences with V and J called. Part of the clones is not carried over; for the studies checked, unresolved V genes explain less than half of this, and the remainder is unexplained. The sample yields approximately 2.3 million clones; more than 80% were counted once. The top ten constitute about 0.39% of the sample. The sequencing sample was made of naive CD4+ T cells from PBMCs. The cell subset or site label for this specimen denotes: CD45RA+ positively selected. The receptors were sampled from a man younger than 30 in good health. Some clones in this sample may be carry-over from other donors' samples.

This sequence joins TRBV6-5 and TRBJ1-1; 7 bases align to TRBD1. The length of the CDR3 is 13 residues. J lost 6 bases, V lost 6 bases, and 7 bases had no gene match. Germline V gene sequence: CDR1 MNHEY, CDR2 SVGAGI. The CDR3 reads CASSANQGAEAFF. CDR3 DNA: TGTGCCAGCAGCGCTAACCAGGGGGCTGAAGCTTTCTTT.

The V call is TRBV5-1, the J call TRBJ2-7; a weak D match, TRBD1 (5 bases). With 0 bases removed from V and 0 bases from J, the gap between germline ends came to 10 bases. The CDR3 totals 15 residues. Germline-derived CDR1 and CDR2 are SGHRS and YFSETQ. The DNA for the CDR3 is TGCGCCAGCAGCTTGGGTGTGCAGGGCTCCTACGAGCAGTACTTC. This codes for CASSLGVQGSYEQYF.

This chain links TRBV25-1 with TRBJ2-7; D is undetermined. The ends were cut back, 5 bases at V and 4 bases at J, with 9 bases in the middle. The CDR3 loop spans 12 amino acids. Germline CDR1 reads MGHDK; CDR2 reads SYGVNS. The CDR3 sequence: CASSQDQYEQYF. The CDR3 DNA is TGTGCCAGCAGTCAGGACCAATACGAGCAGTACTTC.

The CDR3 nucleotides read TGTGCCAGCAGCTGGCAGACGGCGAACACTGAAGCTTTCTTT. Protein: CASSWQTANTEAFF. The rearrangement joins TRBV7-2 to TRBJ1-1, with no clear D. V lost 4 bases, J lost 1 base, and 10 bases lay in between. The CDR3 spans 14 residues. Germline values: CDR1 SGHTA, CDR2 FQGNSA.

In its sample, this clone was seen a few times. The chain employs TRBV28 and TRBJ1-2; 7 positions match TRBD1. The V gene's germline CDR1 is MDHEN and CDR2 SYDVKM. This CDR3 is built from 12 residues. V lost 7 bases, J lost 8 bases, and 7 bases stayed unmatched. CDR3 amino acids: CASISGTVGYTF. Written as DNA, the CDR3 is TGTGCCAGCATTTCCGGGACAGTCGGCTACACCTTC.

The chain combines TRBV28 with TRBJ2-3, with D possibly matching TRBD1 (6 bases). V was cut by 6 bases and J by 4 bases, with 14 bases left in between. Germline assignment: CDR1 MDHEN and CDR2 SYDVKM. The CDR3 is made up of 14 amino acids. CDR3 protein: CASSQAGQPDTQYF. The CDR3 DNA reads TGTGCCAGCAGCCAAGCCGGACAGCCAGATACGCAGTATTTT. Variable domain in full (rest from reference TRBV28 and TRBJ2-3): DVKVTQSSRYLVKRTGEKVFLECVQDMDHENMFWYRQDPGLGLRLIYFSYDVKMKEKGDIPEGYSVSREKKERFSLILESASTNQTSMYLCASSQAGQPDTQYFGPGTRLTVL.

As DNA, the CDR3 is TGTGCCAGCAGTGATTTCCATCCCGGTGCGGAACTGTTTTTT. It specifies CASSDFHPGAELFF. The chain is built from TRBV2 and TRBJ1-4; the D is unclear. V was pared by 3 bases and J by 12 bases, with 17 bases between. The germline gives CDR1 SNHLY, CDR2 FYNNEI. The CDR3 sequence is 14 residues long.

V is TRBV27 and J is TRBJ2-1, with 7 nucleotides matching TRBD1. With 3 bases clipped from V and 4 bases from J, the junction kept 6 bases outside the gene matches. The CDR3 has 15 amino acids. The germline CDR1 and CDR2 sequences are MNHEY and SMNVEV (reference sequence). The CDR3 DNA sequence: TGTGCCAGCAGTTTCGTCGACAGGGAATACAATGAGCAGTTCTTC. This sequence encodes CASSFVDREYNEQFF.

This rearrangement joins TRBV5-1 to TRBJ2-1, with TRBD2 identical over 13 bases. The CDR3 covers 15 residues. V was pared by 3 bases and J by 12 bases, with 9 bases of the junction left unmatched. Germline values: CDR1 SGHRS, CDR2 YFSETQ. Here the CDR3 reads CASSSEWTSGSRQFF. In DNA form, the CDR3 reads TGCGCCAGCAGCTCCGAATGGACTAGCGGGAGTCGGCAGTTCTTC.

The rearrangement links TRBV28 to TRBJ1-3, with TRBD1 matching over 9 bases. Germline V gene data show CDR1 as MDHEN and CDR2 as SYDVKM. CDR3 length: 15 amino acids. Unmatched junction bases numbered 7, after V lost 6 bases and J lost 4 bases. The CDR3 sequence: CASRAGTGSGNTIYF. For the CDR3, the DNA is TGTGCCAGCAGAGCCGGGACAGGGTCAGGAAACACCATATATTTT.

The rearrangement joins TRBV6-5 to TRBJ1-4; D is perhaps TRBD1 (5 bases). The CDR3 is made up of 15 amino acids. From germline, CDR1 is MNHEY and CDR2 SVGAGI. Trimming cost V 2 bases and J 8 bases, with 15 bases left between them. CDR3 nucleotides: TGTGCCAGCAGTTACGGGGGAGCCAAGGGGGAAAAACTGTTTTTT. This sequence encodes CASSYGGAKGEKLFF.

The chain links TRBV2 to TRBJ1-5; D unresolved. The CDR3 is made up of 15 amino acids. Germline lookup yields CDR1 SNHLY and CDR2 FYNNEI. V was pared by 6 bases and J by 7 bases, with 19 bases between. This CDR3 reads CASSGTREFGQPQHF. CDR3 nucleotide sequence: TGTGCCAGCAGCGGAACAAGAGAGTTTGGGCAGCCCCAGCATTTT.

V usage is TRBV5-1 and J usage is TRBJ2-7; maybe TRBD2 (5 bases). V was pared by 0 bases and J by 4 bases, with 23 bases between. This CDR3 contains 18 residues. CDR1 is SGHRS and CDR2 is YFSETQ in the germline V gene. CDR3 residues: CASSLAARDPGESYEQYF. The CDR3 DNA sequence: TGCGCCAGCAGCTTGGCTGCCCGGGATCCCGGGGAGTCTTACGAGCAGTACTTC. Combining the CDR3 with reference TRBV5-1 and TRBJ2-7 gives the whole variable domain KAGVTQTPRYLIKTRGQQVTLSCSPISGHRSVSWYQQTPGQGLQFLFEYFSETQRNKGNFPGRFSGRQFSNSRSEMNVSTLELGDSALYLCASSLAARDPGESYEQYFGPGTRLTVT.

The CDR3 DNA reads as TGCGCCAGCAGCTTGAGCTACACGTATGGCTACACCTTC. Amino acids: CASSLSYTYGYTF. V gene TRBV5-1 combines with J gene TRBJ1-2; no clear D. Trimming took off 1 base at V and 5 bases at J, with 9 bases between the two ends. Germline V gene data show CDR1 as SGHRS and CDR2 as YFSETQ. The CDR3 covers 13 residues.